These T cell receptor beta chains were read from a single sample in a study of CD8 T cells in Susac syndrome. Each CDR3 protein is one row after TCRdb ran MiXCR on the immunoSEQ multiplex PCR reads. There are approximately 270,000 distinct CDR3 sequences in the sample; about 93% occur only once, and roughly 0.07% lies in the top ten. The specimen was CD4+ T cells from PBMCs. These receptors were taken from a human donor with multiple sclerosis. Both conserved end residues are trimmed from each CDR3. Expanded clones are given a class, and other clones once, few, many or no size at all.

abundance: NA; v_gene: TRBV20-1; j_gene: TRBJ2-5; CDR3aa: SVSGSVETQY
abundance: NA; v_gene: TRBV10-3; j_gene: TRBJ1-2; CDR3aa: ASADRGRGYT
abundance: NA; v_gene: TRBV15; j_gene: TRBJ2-3; CDR3aa: ATSREWATDTQY
abundance: NA; v_gene: TRBV29-1; j_gene: TRBJ2-7; CDR3aa: SVGRGGDSYEQY
abundance: NA; v_gene: TRBV15; j_gene: TRBJ2-1; CDR3aa: ATSSNGGTSYNEQF
abundance: few; v_gene: TRBV7-9; j_gene: TRBJ1-5; CDR3aa: ASSLGFGNQPQH
abundance: once; v_gene: TRBV14; j_gene: TRBJ1-1; CDR3aa: ASSQDLTGRTEAF
abundance: NA; v_gene: TRBV27; j_gene: TRBJ1-2; CDR3aa: ASQQMTVYGYT
abundance: NA; v_gene: TRBV5-1; j_gene: TRBJ2-1; CDR3aa: ASSLVSNPGYNEQF
abundance: NA; v_gene: TRBV12-3/TRBV12-4; j_gene: TRBJ1-2; CDR3aa: ASARTPNYGYT
abundance: NA; v_gene: TRBV24-1; j_gene: TRBJ1-1; CDR3aa: ATTSHAGTEAF
abundance: NA; v_gene: TRBV30; j_gene: TRBJ1-6; CDR3aa: AWSVRAGSPLH
abundance: NA; v_gene: TRBV3-1; j_gene: TRBJ1-2; CDR3aa: ASSQSPTEGYT
abundance: once; v_gene: TRBV4-1; j_gene: TRBJ2-5; CDR3aa: ASSQPHPSSGKTQY
abundance: once; v_gene: TRBV7-2; j_gene: TRBJ1-1; CDR3aa: ASSLAGGGGATEAF
abundance: NA; v_gene: TRBV18; j_gene: TRBJ1-1; CDR3aa: ASTQGDTNTEAF
abundance: NA; v_gene: TRBV27; j_gene: TRBJ1-4; CDR3aa: ASSSGGRRNEKLF
abundance: NA; v_gene: TRBV29-1; j_gene: TRBJ2-2; CDR3aa: SGGEPQAGELF
abundance: NA; v_gene: TRBV12-3/TRBV12-4; j_gene: TRBJ2-2; CDR3aa: ASSLYRVTGELF
abundance: NA; v_gene: TRBV2; j_gene: TRBJ2-5; CDR3aa: ASSRIPRETQY
abundance: NA; v_gene: TRBV5-1; j_gene: TRBJ1-4; CDR3aa: ASSSQGATGEKLF
abundance: NA; v_gene: TRBV2; j_gene: TRBJ2-3; CDR3aa: ASSRGLATYTDTQY
abundance: NA; v_gene: TRBV6-4; j_gene: TRBJ1-5; CDR3aa: ASRRGNQPQH
abundance: NA; v_gene: TRBV3-1; j_gene: TRBJ1-2; CDR3aa: ASSQGGFTTGSYGYT
abundance: NA; v_gene: TRBV28; j_gene: TRBJ1-2; CDR3aa: ATSGVGYT
abundance: once; v_gene: TRBV7-8; j_gene: TRBJ1-1; CDR3aa: ASSLGVLDEAF
abundance: NA; v_gene: TRBV20-1; j_gene: TRBJ1-6; CDR3aa: SAPESSYNSPLH
abundance: NA; v_gene: TRBV15; j_gene: TRBJ1-1; CDR3aa: ATSRAGVSNTEAF